One and the same sample provided the 17 T cell receptor beta chains below, sequenced in a study of spatial heterogeneity in lung cancer. TCRdb used MiXCR to reprocess the 5' RACE reads, holding one entry per CDR3 protein. The sample has about 70,000 distinct CDR3 sequences; 8% to 10% are singletons. Described time point: blood at routine non-recurrence follow-up after resection. The starting material was PBMCs, obtained at follow-up. The receptors come from a female donor with early-stage non-small cell lung cancer.

This clonotype came up many times. As DNA, the CDR3 is TGCGCCAGCAGCTCCCGGGCCAAGCAGAACACCGGGGAGCTGTTTTTT. This translates into CASSSRAKQNTGELFF. V is TRBV5-1 and J is TRBJ2-2; D call uncertain. Germline CDR1 reads SGHRS; CDR2 reads YFSETQ. Trimming took 3 bases from V and 1 from J, leaving 13 bases between them. The CDR3 consists of 16 residues.

The sample holds a few counts of this clonotype. This rearrangement joins TRBV7-8 to TRBJ2-1; maybe TRBD2 (6 bases). The V gene lost 4 bases and the J gene lost 5 bases, with 15 bases spanning the gap. The CDR3 spans 15 residues. Germline loops: CDR1 SGHVS, CDR2 FQNEAQ. This CDR3 reads CASSSPGTSNNEQFF. CDR3 bases: TGTGCCAGCAGCTCGCCCGGGACTTCGAACAATGAGCAGTTCTTC.

This clonotype has a handful of counts. The chain links TRBV20-1 to TRBJ1-2, with D unresolved. This CDR3 contains 12 residues. Germline V gene sequence: CDR1 DFQATT, CDR2 SNEGSKA (reference sequence). V lost 0 bases and J lost 3, with 5 bases in between. In nucleotides, the CDR3 is TGCAGTGCTAGAGACGGCTACTATGGCTACACCTTC. Its translation: CSARDGYYGYTF.

This clonotype has at least ten counts. This chain uses TRBV27 with TRBJ2-2, with D possibly TRBD2 on 6 matching bases. The CDR3 spans 15 residues. Trimming pared 2 bases from V and 6 bases from J, leaving 13 bases between. The V gene's germline CDR1 is MNHEY and CDR2 SMNVEV (reference sequence). The CDR3 coding sequence is TGTGCCAGCAGTTTAGATGGGACTGAGGCCGGGGAGCTGTTTTTT. It specifies CASSLDGTEAGELFF.

V and J are TRBV12-3 or TRBV12-4 and TRBJ2-5; the D is unclear. V lost 8 bases and J lost 5, with 15 bases in between. The CDR3 contains 13 residues. CDR3 DNA sequence: TGTGCCAGCTACGATACTAACGAGGAGACCCAGTACTTC. It specifies CASYDTNEETQYF.

The table lists this clonotype with many counts. The CDR3 nucleotides are TGTGCCATCAATCCGACAGGGATTAGCACCGGGGAGCTGTTTTTT. Translated: CAINPTGISTGELFF. V gene TRBV10-3 combines with J gene TRBJ2-2; 7 bases are a match to TRBD1. Germline CDR1 and CDR2: ENHRY and SYGVKD. This CDR3 spans 15 amino acids. J gave up 4 bases and V 7 bases, and 9 bases lay outside the gene matches.

This clonotype was counted at least ten times. The chain employs TRBV12-3 or TRBV12-4 and TRBJ2-2; the match to TRBD2 covers 10 bases. CDR3 size: 15 residues. Unmatched junction bases numbered 4, after V lost 5 bases and J lost 4 bases. CDR3 sequence reads: CASSAGLAITGELFF. CDR3 nucleotides: TGTGCCAGCAGTGCGGGACTAGCGATCACCGGGGAGCTGTTTTTT.

This clonotype was counted between two and nine times. V usage is TRBV19 and J usage is TRBJ1-1; D uncertain. CDR1 and CDR2 (germline): LNHDA, SQIVND (reference sequence). Trimming removed 2 bases at V and 1 base at J, with 5 bases between. This CDR3 is built from 13 residues. The CDR3 nucleotides read TGTGCCAGTAGTATAAGACAGAACACTGAAGCTTTCTTT. This sequence encodes CASSIRQNTEAFF.

This clonotype was observed a handful of times. The chain is built from TRBV19 and TRBJ2-5; perhaps TRBD1 as D (5 bases). V lost 4 bases, J lost 2 bases, and 11 bases lay in between. The CDR3 has 14 amino acids. Germline V lookup: CDR1 LNHDA, CDR2 SQIVND (reference sequence). The CDR3 bases are TGTGCCAGTAGTACCTTCGACAGACAAGAGACCCAGTACTTC. Its protein is CASSTFDRQETQYF.

The gene calls are TRBV7-2 and TRBJ1-3; no clear D. The CDR3 totals 13 residues. V was cut by 0 bases and J by 0 bases, with 0 bases left in between. Germline loops: CDR1 SGHTA, CDR2 FQGNSA. CDR3 sequence reads: CASSLASGNTIYF. CDR3 coding DNA: TGTGCCAGCAGCTTAGCCTCTGGAAACACCATATATTTT.

The sample holds many counts of this clonotype. V and J are TRBV7-9 and TRBJ2-2, with a weak D call TRBD1 (5 bases). The CDR3 extends over 16 amino acids. Looked up from germline, CDR1 is SEHNR and CDR2 is FQNEAQ (reference sequence). V was trimmed by 9 bases and J by 0 bases, leaving 17 bases between them. The CDR3 DNA is TGTGCCAGAGAGCCGATAGGACATACGAACACCGGGGAGCTGTTTTTT. Its protein product is CAREPIGHTNTGELFF.

The sample holds many counts of this clonotype. The rearrangement joins TRBV7-2 to TRBJ2-1; D ambiguous. The CDR3 covers 15 residues. Germline CDR1 SGHTA, CDR2 FQGNSA. The V end lost 0 bases, the J end lost 0 bases, and 6 bases lay between the germline ends. The CDR3 region has the DNA TGTGCCAGCAGCTTAGCCCTAGGCTCCTACAATGAGCAGTTCTTC. Protein product: CASSLALGSYNEQFF.

Regarding this clonotype: This may arise from a read error, as a much more abundant clone is one base away. The genes are TRBV2 and TRBJ1-6, with a possible D match to TRBD1 (5 bases). The CDR3 length is 13 residues. Germline V CDR1 and CDR2: SNHLY, FYNNEI. The CDR3, as DNA: TGTGCCAGCGCGGGGGAGTATAAATCACCCCTCCACTTT. Residues: CASAGEYKSPLHF.

Ten or more counts support this clonotype. This chain connects TRBV28 to TRBJ2-1; TRBD2 aligns across 9 bases. Germline V gene data show CDR1 as MDHEN and CDR2 as SYDVKM. The CDR3 spans 18 residues. Trimming took 2 bases from V and 7 from J; bases not matched to a gene: 15. The CDR3 nucleotides are TGTGCCAGCAGTTTAAGGGGCTGGGGGCTAGCGGGGTCAAATGAGCAGTTCTTC. Protein: CASSLRGWGLAGSNEQFF.

This clonotype occurred many times. The chain has TRBV28 and TRBJ1-5; no reliable D call. V was cut by 2 bases and J by 5 bases, with 10 bases left in between. Per germline, CDR1 MDHEN and CDR2 SYDVKM. This CDR3 comprises 14 residues. The CDR3 reads CASSLTGIYQPQHF. The CDR3 region has the DNA TGTGCCAGCAGTTTAACGGGGATTTATCAGCCCCAGCATTTT.

The CDR3 DNA follows: TGCAGCGTCCGACTGTACTCTGGAAACACCATATATTTT. It is translated as CSVRLYSGNTIYF. The chain couples TRBV29-1 to TRBJ1-3; D remains ambiguous. The CDR3 loop spans 13 amino acids. The germline V and J ends were trimmed by 6 bases and 0 bases, with 9 bases remaining between them. Germline lookup yields CDR1 SQVTM and CDR2 ANQGSEA.

There are many counts of this clonotype. The chain uses TRBV2 and TRBJ2-1; D not resolved. Germline CDR1 reads SNHLY; CDR2 reads FYNNEI. V dropped 5 bases and J dropped 0 bases, with 8 bases sitting between them. The CDR3 runs to 14 residues. Here the CDR3 reads CASSRRSSYNEQFF. The CDR3 DNA reads TGTGCCAGCAGTAGGCGGAGCTCCTACAATGAGCAGTTCTTC.